These 2 T cell receptor beta chains were all obtained from the same sample, sequenced in a study of cytomegalovirus exposure and HLA in healthy donors. The PCR used 60 Vbeta and 13 Jbeta primers. Repertoires were generated with immunoSEQ multiplex PCR, while TCRdb's copy carries only in-frame clones and drops some. The sample lists under 250,000 clones; over 75% were seen once. Sample: PBMCs. All receptors come from a male donor in good health and CMV-seronegative.

This chain joins TRBV11-3 and TRBJ2-5; 7 bases map to TRBD1. Near its end, the DNA agrees better with TRBJ2-7, so the J call may be wrong. CDR3 length equals 15 residues. CDR1 SGHNT and CDR2 YENEEA come from the germline V gene. The CDR3 DNA reads as TGTGCCAGCAGCTTAAATAGGGACAGTTCCTACGAGCAGTACTTC. Amino acid sequence: CASSLNRDSSYEQYF.

The V and J genes are TRBV9 and TRBJ1-2; TRBD1 agrees at 9 bases. Trimming took 3 bases from V and 5 from J; bases not matched to a gene: 14. CDR1 is SGDLS and CDR2 is YYNGEE in the germline V gene. The CDR3 has 17 residues. The CDR3, as DNA: TGTGCCAGCAGCGGAGCCCTAGGGACAGGGAGGTGGTATGGCTACACCTTC. The encoded protein is CASSGALGTGRWYGYTF.